This TCR beta chain was observed in a study of T-cell reconstitution after alpha-beta-depleted transplantation in children. During its preparation, the TCRbeta library received unique molecular identifiers. TCRdb reanalysed the PCR reads using MiXCR and keeps one entry per CDR3 protein. The sample lists 100,000 to 120,000 distinct CDR3 sequences, 10% occurring once. V lost 4 bases and J lost 1; bases outside the gene matches: 2. The CDR3 is made up of 15 amino acids. The germline V gene has CDR1 SGHTA and CDR2 FQGTGA. As concerns this clonotype: This may be a read error, as it is one base from a much larger clone.

This specimen was PBMCs from the stem cell graft donor, taken from the stem cell graft. The TCR sequence derives from a human donor who donated a stem cell graft to a child with acute lymphoblastic leukemia. The gene calls are TRBV7-3 and TRBJ2-2; TRBD1 aligns across 8 bases. This CDR3 is CASSSQGGNTGELFF. Written as DNA, the CDR3 is TGTGCCAGCAGCTCACAGGGGGGGAACACCGGGGAGCTGTTTTTT.